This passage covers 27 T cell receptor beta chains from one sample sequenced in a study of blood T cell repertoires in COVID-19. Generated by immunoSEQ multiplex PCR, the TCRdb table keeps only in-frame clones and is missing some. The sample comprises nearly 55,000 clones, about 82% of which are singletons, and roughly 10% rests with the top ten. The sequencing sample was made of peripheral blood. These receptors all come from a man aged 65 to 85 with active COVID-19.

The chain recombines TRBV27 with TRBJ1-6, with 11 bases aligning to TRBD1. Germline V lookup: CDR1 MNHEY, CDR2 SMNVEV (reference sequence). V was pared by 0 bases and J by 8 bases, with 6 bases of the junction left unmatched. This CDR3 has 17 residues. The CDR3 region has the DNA TGTGCCAGCAGTTTATCATCCCTGGGACAGGGGGATTCACCCCTCCACTTT. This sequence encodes CASSLSSLGQGDSPLHF.

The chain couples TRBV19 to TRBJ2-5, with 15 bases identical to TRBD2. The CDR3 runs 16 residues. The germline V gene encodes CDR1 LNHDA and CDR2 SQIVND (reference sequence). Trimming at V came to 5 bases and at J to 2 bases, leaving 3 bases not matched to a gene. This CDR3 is CASSGTSGGPQETQYF. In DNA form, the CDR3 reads TGTGCCAGTAGTGGGACTAGCGGGGGGCCTCAAGAGACCCAGTACTTC. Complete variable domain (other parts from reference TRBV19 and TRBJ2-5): DGGITQSPKYLFRKEGQNVTLSCEQNLNHDAMYWYRQDPGQGLRLIYYSQIVNDFQKGDIAEGYSVSREKKESFPLTVTSAQKNPTAFYLCASSGTSGGPQETQYFGPGTRLLVL.

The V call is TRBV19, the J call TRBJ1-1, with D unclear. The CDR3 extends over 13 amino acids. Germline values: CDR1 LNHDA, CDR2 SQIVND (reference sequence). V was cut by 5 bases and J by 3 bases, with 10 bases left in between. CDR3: CASSAREDTEAFF. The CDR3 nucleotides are TGTGCCAGTAGTGCTCGGGAAGACACTGAAGCTTTCTTT.

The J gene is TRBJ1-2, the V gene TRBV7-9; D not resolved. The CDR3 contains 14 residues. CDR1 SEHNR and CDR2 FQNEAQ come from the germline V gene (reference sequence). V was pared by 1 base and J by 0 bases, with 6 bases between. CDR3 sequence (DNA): TGTGCCAGCAGCTTAGACAGAGCTAACTATGGCTACACCTTC. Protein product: CASSLDRANYGYTF.

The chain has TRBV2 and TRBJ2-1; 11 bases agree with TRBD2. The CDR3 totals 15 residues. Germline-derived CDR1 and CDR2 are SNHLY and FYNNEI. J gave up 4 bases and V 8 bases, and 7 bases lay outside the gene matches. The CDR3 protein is CASRISGGGYNEQFF. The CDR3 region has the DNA TGTGCCAGCCGCATTAGCGGGGGGGGTTACAATGAGCAGTTCTTC.

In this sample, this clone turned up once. CDR3 sequence reads: CASSLASREDTQYF. CDR3 bases: TGTGCCAGCAGCTTAGCTAGCCGGGAAGATACGCAGTATTTT. This chain joins TRBV7-2 and TRBJ2-3; D possibly corresponds to TRBD2 (5 bases). There are 14 residues in the CDR3. The ends were cut back, 0 bases at V and 5 bases at J, with 9 bases in the middle. Germline V gene sequence: CDR1 SGHTA, CDR2 FQGNSA.

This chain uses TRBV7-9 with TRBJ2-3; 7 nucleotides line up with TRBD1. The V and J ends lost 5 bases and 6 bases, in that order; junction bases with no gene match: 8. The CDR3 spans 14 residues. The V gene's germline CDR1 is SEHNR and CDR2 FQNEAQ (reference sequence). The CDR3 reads CASSKADRADTQYF. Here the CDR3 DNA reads TGTGCCAGCAGCAAAGCCGACAGGGCTGATACGCAGTATTTT.

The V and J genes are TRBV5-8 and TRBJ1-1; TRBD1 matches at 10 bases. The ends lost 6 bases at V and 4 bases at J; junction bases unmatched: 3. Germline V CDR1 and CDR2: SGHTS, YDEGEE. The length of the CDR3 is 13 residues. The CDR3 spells CASIRQGATEAFF. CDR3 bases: TGTGCCAGCATCCGACAGGGGGCCACTGAAGCTTTCTTT. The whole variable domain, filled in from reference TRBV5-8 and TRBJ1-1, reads EAGVTQSPTHLIKTRGQQATLRCSPISGHTSVYWYQQALGLGLQFLLWYDEGEERNRGNFPPRFSGRQFPNYSSELNVNALELEDSALYLCASIRQGATEAFFGQGTRLTVV.

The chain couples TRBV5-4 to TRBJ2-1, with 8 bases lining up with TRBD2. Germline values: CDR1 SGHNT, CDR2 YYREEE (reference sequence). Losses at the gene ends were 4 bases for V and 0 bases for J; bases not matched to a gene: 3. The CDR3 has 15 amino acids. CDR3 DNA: TGTGCCAGCAGCCTTAGCGGGGACTCCTACAATGAGCAGTTCTTC. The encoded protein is CASSLSGDSYNEQFF.

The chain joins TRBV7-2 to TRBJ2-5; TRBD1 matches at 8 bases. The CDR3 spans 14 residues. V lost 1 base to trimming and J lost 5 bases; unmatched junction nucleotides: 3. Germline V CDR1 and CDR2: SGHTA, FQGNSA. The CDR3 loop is CASSLVTGEETQYF. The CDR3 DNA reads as TGTGCCAGCAGCTTAGTGACAGGGGAGGAGACCCAGTACTTC.

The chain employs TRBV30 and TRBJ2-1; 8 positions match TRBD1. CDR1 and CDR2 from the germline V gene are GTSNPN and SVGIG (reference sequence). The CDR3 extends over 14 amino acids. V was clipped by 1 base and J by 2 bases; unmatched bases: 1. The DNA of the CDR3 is TGTGCCTGGAGTGAGGACAGGGCCTACAATGAGCAGTTCTTC. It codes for CAWSEDRAYNEQFF.

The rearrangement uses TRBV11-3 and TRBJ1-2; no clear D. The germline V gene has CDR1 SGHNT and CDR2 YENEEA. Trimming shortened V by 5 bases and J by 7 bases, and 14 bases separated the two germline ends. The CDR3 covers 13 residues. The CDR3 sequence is CASSPRRGLGYTF. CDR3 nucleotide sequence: TGTGCCAGCAGCCCACGACGAGGACTTGGCTACACCTTC.

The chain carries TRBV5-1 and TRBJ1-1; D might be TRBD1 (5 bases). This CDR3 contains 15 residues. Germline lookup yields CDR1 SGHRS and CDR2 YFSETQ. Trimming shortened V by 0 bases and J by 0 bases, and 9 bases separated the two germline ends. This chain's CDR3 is CASSLGGRVNTEAFF. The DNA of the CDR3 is TGCGCCAGCAGCTTGGGGGGCAGGGTGAACACTGAAGCTTTCTTT.

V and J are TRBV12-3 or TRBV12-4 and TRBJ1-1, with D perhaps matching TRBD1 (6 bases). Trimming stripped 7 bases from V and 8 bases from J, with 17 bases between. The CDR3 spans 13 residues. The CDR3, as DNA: TGTGCCAGCAACCCACTGACAGGCGACGAAGCTTTCTTT. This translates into CASNPLTGDEAFF.

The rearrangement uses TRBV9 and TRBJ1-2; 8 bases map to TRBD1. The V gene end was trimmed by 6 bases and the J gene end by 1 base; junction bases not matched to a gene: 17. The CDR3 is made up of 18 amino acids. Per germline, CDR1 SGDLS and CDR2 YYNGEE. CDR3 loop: CASTLTYRGKENNYGYTF. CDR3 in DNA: TGTGCCAGCACCTTAACGTACAGGGGGAAGGAGAATAACTATGGCTACACCTTC.

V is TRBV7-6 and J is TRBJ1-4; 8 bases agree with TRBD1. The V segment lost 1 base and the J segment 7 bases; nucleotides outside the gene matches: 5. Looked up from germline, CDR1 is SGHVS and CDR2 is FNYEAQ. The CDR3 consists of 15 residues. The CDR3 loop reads CASSLGQGKGEKLFF. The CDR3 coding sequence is TGTGCCAGCAGCTTAGGACAGGGGAAGGGTGAAAAACTGTTTTTT.

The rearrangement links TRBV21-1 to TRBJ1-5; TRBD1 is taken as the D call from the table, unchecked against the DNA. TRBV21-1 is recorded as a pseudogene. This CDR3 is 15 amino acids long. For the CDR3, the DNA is TGTGCCAGCGGCCGACAGGGTCGGTACAATCAGCCCCAGCATTTT. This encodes CASGRQGRYNQPQHF.

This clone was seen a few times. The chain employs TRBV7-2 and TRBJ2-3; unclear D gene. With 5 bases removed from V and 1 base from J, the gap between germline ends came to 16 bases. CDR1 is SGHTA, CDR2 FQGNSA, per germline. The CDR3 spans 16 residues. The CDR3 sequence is CASSSNRGVRTDTQYF. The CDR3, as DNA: TGTGCCAGCAGCAGCAATAGAGGTGTGCGCACAGATACGCAGTATTTT.

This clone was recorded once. The CDR3 region has the DNA TGTGCCAGCAGTTACAGCGACAGCGAAATCTACGAGCAGTACTTC. This translates into CASSYSDSEIYEQYF. The rearrangement joins TRBV6-5 to TRBJ2-7; possible D gene TRBD1, 5 bases. The V gene lost 2 bases and the J gene lost 3 bases, with 14 bases spanning the gap. The CDR3 loop spans 15 amino acids. Germline lookup yields CDR1 MNHEY and CDR2 SVGAGI.

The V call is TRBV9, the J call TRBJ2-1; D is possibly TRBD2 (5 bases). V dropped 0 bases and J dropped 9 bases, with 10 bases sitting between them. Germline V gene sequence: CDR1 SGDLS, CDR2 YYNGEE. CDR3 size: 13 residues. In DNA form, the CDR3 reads TGTGCCAGCAGCGTAGGCGGTGGGAGTGAGCAGTTCTTC. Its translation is CASSVGGGSEQFF. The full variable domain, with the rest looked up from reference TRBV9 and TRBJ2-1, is DSGVTQTPKHLITATGQRVTLRCSPRSGDLSVYWYQQSLDQGLQFLIQYYNGEERAKGNILERFSAQQFPDLHSELNLSSLELGDSALYFCASSVGGGSEQFFGPGTRLTVL.

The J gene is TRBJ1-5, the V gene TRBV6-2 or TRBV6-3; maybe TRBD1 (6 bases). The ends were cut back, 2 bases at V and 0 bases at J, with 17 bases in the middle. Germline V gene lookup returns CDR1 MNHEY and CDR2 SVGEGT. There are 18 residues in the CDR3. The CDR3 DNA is TGTGCCAGCAGTTACGCGCAGGACAGAGCCGATAGCAATCAGCCCCAGCATTTT. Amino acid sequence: CASSYAQDRADSNQPQHF.

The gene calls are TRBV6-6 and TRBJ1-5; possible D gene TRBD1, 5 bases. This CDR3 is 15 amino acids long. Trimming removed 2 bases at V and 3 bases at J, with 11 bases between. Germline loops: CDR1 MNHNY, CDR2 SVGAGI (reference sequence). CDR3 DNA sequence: TGTGCCAGCAGTTACAGGAGGGGAAACAATCAGCCCCAGCATTTT. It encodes CASSYRRGNNQPQHF.

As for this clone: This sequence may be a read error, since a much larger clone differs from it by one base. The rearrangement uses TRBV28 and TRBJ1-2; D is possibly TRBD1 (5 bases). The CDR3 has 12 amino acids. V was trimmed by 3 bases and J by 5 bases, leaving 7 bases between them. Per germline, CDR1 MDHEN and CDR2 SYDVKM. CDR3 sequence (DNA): TGTGCCAGCAGTTTGGGGGGGTATGGCTACACCTTC. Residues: CASSLGGYGYTF.

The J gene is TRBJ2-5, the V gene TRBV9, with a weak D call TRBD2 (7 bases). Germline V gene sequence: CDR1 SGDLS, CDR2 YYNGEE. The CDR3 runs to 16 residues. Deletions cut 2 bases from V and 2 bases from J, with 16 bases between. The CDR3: CASSVDAGARQETQYF. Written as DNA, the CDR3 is TGTGCCAGCAGCGTCGATGCGGGGGCAAGGCAAGAGACCCAGTACTTC.

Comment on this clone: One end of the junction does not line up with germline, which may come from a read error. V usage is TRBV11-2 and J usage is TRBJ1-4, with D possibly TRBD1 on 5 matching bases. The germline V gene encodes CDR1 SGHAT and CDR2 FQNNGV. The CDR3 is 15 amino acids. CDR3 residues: CASSSGGNRLERLFF. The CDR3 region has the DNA TGTGCCAGCAGCTCGGGGGGGAACAGACTAGAAAGACTGTTTTTT.

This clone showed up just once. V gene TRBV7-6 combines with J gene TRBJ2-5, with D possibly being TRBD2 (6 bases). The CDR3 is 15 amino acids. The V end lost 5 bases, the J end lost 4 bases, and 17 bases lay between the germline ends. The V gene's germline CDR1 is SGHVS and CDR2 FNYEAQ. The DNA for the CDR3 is TGTGCCAGCAGCCACGGACTACCAACTAGAGAGACCCAGTACTTC. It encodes CASSHGLPTRETQYF.

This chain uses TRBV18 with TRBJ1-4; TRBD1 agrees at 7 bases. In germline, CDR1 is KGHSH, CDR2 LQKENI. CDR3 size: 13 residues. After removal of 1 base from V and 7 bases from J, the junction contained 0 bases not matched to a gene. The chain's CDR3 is CASSPRTGEKLFF. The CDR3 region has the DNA TGTGCCAGCTCACCACGGACAGGTGAAAAACTGTTTTTT.